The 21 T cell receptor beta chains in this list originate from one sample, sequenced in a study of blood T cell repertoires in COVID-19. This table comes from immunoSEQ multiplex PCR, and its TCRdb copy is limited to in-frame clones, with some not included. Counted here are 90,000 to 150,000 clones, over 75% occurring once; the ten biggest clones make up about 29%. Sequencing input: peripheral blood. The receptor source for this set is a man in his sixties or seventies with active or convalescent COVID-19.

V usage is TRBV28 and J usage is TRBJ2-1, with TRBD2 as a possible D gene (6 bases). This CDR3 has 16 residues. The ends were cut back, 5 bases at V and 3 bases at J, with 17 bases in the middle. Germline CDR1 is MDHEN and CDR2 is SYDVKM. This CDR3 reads CASSPSGLFLYNEQFF. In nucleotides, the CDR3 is TGTGCCAGCAGTCCCTCGGGACTTTTCCTCTACAATGAGCAGTTCTTC.

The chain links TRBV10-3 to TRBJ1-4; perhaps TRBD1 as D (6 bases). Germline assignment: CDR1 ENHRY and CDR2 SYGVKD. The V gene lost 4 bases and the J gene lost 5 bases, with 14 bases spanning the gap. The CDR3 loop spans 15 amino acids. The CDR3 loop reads CAISAGQGLNEKLFF. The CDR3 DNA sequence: TGTGCCATCAGTGCGGGACAAGGTTTGAATGAAAAACTGTTTTTT.

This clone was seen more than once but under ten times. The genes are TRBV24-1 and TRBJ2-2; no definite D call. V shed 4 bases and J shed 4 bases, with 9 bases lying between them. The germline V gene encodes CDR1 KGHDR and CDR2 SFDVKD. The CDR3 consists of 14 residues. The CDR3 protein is CATSDERLTGELFF. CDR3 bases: TGTGCCACCAGTGACGAGAGGCTCACCGGGGAGCTGTTTTTT.

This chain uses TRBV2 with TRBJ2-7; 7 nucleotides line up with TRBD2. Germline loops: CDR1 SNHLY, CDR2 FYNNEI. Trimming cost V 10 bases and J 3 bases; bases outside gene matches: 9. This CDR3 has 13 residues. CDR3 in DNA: TGTGCCACCCGACTAGCATCAGTCTACGAGCAGTACTTC. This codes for CATRLASVYEQYF.

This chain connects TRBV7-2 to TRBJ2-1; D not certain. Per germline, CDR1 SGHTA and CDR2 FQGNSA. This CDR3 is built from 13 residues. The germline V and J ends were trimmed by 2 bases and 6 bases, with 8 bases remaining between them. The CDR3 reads CASSLRRFNEQFF. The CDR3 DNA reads TGTGCCAGCAGCTTAAGGAGATTCAATGAGCAGTTCTTC.

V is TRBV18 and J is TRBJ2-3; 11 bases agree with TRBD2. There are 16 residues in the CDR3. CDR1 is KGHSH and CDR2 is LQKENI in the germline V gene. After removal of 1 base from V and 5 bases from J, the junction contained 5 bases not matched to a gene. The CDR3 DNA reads TGTGCCAGCTCACCACTTACTAGCGGGAGTGGAGATACGCAGTATTTT. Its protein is CASSPLTSGSGDTQYF.

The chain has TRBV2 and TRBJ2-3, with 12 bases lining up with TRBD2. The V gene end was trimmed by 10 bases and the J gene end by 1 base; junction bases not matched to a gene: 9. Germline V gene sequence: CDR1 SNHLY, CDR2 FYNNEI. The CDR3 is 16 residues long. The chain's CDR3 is CAIRTSGNARTDTQYF. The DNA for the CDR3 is TGTGCCATTCGGACTAGCGGGAATGCACGCACAGATACGCAGTATTTT.

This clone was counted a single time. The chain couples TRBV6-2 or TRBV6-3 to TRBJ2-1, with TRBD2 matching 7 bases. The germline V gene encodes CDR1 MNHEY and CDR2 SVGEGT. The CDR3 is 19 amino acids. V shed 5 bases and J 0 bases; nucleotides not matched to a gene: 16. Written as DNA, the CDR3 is TGTGCCAGCAGTACGGGACGGGACTACCAATCCAGCTCCTACAATGAGCAGTTCTTC. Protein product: CASSTGRDYQSSSYNEQFF.

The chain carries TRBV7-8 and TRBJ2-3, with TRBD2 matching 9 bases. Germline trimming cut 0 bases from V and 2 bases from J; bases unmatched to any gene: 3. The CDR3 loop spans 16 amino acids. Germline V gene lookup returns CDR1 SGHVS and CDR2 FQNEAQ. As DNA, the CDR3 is TGTGCCAGCAGCTTAGCTAGCGGGAGATCCACAGATACGCAGTATTTT. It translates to CASSLASGRSTDTQYF.

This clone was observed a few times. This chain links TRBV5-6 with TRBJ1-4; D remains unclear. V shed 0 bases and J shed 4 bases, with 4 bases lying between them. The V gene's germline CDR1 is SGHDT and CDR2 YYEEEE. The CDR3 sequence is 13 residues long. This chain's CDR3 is CASSLADNEKLFF. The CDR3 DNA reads TGTGCCAGCAGCTTGGCAGATAATGAAAAACTGTTTTTT. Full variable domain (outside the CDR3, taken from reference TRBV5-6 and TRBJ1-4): DAGVTQSPTHLIKTRGQQVTLRCSPKSGHDTVSWYQQALGQGPQFIFQYYEEEERQRGNFPDRFSGHQFPNYSSELNVNALLLGDSALYLCASSLADNEKLFFGSGTQLSVL.

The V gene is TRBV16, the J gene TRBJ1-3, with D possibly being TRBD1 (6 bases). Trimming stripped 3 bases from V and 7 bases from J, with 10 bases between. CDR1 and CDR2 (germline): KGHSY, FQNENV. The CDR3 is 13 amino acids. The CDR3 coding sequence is TGTGCCAGCAGCCAGGCGCAGGGGAACACCATATATTTT. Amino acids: CASSQAQGNTIYF. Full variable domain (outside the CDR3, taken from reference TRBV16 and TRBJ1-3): GEEVAQTPKHLVRGEGQKAKLYCAPIKGHSYVFWYQQVLKNEFKFLISFQNENVFDETGMPKERFSAKCLPNSPCSLEIQATKLEDSAVYFCASSQAQGNTIYFGEGSWLTVV.

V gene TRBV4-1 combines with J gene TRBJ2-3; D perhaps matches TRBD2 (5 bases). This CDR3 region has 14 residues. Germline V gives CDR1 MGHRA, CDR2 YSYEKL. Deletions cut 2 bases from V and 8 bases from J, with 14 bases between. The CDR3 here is CASSQLTGMGTQYF. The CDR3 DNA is TGCGCCAGCAGCCAATTGACGGGGATGGGTACGCAGTATTTT.

The CDR3 reads CASSTGRAQETQYF. CDR3 nucleotides: TGCGCCAGCAGCACCGGGAGGGCCCAAGAGACCCAGTACTTC. The chain combines TRBV5-1 with TRBJ2-5, with 8 positions matching TRBD2. This CDR3 region has 14 residues. CDR1 is SGHRS and CDR2 is YFSETQ in the germline V gene. The V segment lost 4 bases and the J segment 1 base; nucleotides outside the gene matches: 3.

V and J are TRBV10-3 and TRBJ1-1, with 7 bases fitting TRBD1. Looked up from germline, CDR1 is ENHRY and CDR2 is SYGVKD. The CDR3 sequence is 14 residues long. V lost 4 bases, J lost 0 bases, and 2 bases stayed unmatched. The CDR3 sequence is CAISGGTVNTEAFF. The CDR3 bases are TGTGCCATCAGTGGCGGGACAGTGAACACTGAAGCTTTCTTT.

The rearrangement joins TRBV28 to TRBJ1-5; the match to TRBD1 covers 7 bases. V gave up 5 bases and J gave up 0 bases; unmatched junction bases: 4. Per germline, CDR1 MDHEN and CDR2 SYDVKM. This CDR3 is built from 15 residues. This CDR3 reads CASSPTGYSNQPQHF. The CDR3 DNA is TGTGCCAGCAGTCCGACAGGGTATAGCAATCAGCCCCAGCATTTT.

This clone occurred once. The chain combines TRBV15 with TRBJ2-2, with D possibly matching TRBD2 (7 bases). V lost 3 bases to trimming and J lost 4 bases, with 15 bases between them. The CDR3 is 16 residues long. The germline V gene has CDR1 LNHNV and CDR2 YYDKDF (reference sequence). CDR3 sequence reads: CATSRGGAGGTGELFF. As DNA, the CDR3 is TGTGCCACCAGCAGGGGGGGGGCAGGAGGCACCGGGGAGCTGTTTTTT.

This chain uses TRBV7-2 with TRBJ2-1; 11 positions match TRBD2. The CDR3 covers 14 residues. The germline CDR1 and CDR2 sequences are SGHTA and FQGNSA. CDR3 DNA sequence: TGTGCGTCCAGACTAGCGGGATTGTACAATGAGCAGTTCTTC. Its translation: CASRLAGLYNEQFF. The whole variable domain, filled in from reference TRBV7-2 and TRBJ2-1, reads GAGVSQSPSNKVTEKGKDVELRCDPISGHTALYWYRQSLGQGLEFLIYFQGNSAPDKSGLPSDRFSAERTGGSVSTLTIQRTQQEDSAVYLCASRLAGLYNEQFFGPGTRLTVL.

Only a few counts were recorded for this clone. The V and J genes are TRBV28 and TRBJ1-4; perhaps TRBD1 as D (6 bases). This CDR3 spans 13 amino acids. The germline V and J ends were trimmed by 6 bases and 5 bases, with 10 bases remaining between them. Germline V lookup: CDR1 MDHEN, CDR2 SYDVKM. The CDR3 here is CASRSQGNEKLFF. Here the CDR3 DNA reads TGTGCCAGCAGATCACAGGGAAATGAAAAACTGTTTTTT. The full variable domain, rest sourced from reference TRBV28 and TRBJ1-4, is DVKVTQSSRYLVKRTGEKVFLECVQDMDHENMFWYRQDPGLGLRLIYFSYDVKMKEKGDIPEGYSVSREKKERFSLILESASTNQTSMYLCASRSQGNEKLFFGSGTQLSVL.

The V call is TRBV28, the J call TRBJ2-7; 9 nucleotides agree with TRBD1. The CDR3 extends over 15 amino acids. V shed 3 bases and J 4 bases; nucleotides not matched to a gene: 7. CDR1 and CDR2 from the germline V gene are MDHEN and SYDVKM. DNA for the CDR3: TGTGCCAGCAGTTTGGGCGGACAGGGGTCGTACGAGCAGTACTTC. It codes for CASSLGGQGSYEQYF.

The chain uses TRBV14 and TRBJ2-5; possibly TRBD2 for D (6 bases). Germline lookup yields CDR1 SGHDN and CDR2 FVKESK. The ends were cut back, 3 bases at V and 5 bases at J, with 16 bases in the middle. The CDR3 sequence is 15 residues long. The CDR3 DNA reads TGTGCCAGCAGCCAGGGCGGGATCATGTTTGAGACCCAGTACTTC. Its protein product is CASSQGGIMFETQYF.

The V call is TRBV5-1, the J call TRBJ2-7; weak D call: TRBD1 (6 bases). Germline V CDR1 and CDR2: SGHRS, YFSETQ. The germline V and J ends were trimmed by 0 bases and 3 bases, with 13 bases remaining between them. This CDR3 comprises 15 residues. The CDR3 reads CASSLAWDKIYEQYF. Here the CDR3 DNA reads TGCGCCAGCAGCTTGGCCTGGGACAAAATCTACGAGCAGTACTTC.